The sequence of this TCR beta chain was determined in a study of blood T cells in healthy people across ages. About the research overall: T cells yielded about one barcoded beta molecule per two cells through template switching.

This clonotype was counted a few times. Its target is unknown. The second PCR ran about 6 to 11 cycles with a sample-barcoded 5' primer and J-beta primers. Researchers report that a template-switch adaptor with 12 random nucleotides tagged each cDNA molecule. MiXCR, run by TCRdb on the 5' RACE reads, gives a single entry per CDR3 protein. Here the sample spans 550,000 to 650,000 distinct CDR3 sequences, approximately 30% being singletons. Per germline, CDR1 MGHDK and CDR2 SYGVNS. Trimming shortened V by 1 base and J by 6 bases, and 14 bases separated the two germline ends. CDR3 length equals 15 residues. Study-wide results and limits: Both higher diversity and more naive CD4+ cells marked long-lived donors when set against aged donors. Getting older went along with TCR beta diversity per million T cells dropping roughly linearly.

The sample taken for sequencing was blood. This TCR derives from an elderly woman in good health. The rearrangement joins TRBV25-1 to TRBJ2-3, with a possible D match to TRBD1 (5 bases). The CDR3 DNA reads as TGTGCCAGCAGTGAATTGTTAAAGGGGTGGGATACGCAGTATTTT. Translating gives CASSELLKGWDTQYF.